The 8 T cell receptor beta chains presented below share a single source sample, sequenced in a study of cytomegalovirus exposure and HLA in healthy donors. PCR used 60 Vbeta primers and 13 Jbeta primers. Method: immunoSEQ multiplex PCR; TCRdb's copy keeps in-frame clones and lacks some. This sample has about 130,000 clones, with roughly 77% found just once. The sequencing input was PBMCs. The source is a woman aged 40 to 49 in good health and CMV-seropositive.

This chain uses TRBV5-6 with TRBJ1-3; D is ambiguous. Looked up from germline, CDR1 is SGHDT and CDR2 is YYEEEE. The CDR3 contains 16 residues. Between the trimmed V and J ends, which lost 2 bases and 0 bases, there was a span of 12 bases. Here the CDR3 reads CASSFIPQSSGNTIYF. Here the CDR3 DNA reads TGTGCCAGCAGCTTCATACCACAGAGCTCTGGAAACACCATATATTTT.

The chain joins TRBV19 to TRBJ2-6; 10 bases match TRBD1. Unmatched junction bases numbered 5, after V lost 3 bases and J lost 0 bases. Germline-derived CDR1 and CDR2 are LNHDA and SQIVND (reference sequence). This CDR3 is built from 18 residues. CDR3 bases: TGTGCCAGTAGTATGAGGGGACAGGGGTCCTCTGGGGCCAACGTCCTGACTTTC. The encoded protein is CASSMRGQGSSGANVLTF.

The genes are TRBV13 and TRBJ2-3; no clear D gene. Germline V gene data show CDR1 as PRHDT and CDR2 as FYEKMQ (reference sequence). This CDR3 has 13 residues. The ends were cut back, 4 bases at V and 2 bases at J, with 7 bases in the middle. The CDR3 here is CASSSTNTDTQYF. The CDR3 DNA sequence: TGTGCCAGCAGCTCGACAAACACAGATACGCAGTATTTT.

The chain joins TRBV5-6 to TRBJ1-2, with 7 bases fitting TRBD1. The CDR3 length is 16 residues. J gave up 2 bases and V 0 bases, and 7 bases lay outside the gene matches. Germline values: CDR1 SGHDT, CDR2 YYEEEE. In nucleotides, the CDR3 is TGTGCCAGCAGCTTGGAACCCGGGACAGCGAACTATGGCTACACCTTC. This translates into CASSLEPGTANYGYTF.

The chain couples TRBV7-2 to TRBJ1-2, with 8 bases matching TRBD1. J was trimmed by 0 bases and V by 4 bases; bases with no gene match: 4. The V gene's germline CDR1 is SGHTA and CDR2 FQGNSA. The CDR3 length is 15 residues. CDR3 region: CASSYRDRPNYGYTF. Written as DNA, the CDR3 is TGTGCCAGCAGCTACCGGGACAGGCCTAACTATGGCTACACCTTC.

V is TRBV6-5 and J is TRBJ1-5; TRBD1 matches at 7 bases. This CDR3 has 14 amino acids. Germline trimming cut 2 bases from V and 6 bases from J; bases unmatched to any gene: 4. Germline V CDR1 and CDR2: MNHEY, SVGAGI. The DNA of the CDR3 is TGTGCCAGCAGTTACGAGGGGGCCCCTCAGCCCCAGCATTTT. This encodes CASSYEGAPQPQHF.

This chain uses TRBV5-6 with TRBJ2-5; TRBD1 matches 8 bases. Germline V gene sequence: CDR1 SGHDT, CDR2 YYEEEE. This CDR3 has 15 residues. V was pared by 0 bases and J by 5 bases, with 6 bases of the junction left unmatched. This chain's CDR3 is CASSLDRGARETQYF. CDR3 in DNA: TGTGCCAGCAGCTTGGACAGGGGGGCTCGCGAGACCCAGTACTTC.

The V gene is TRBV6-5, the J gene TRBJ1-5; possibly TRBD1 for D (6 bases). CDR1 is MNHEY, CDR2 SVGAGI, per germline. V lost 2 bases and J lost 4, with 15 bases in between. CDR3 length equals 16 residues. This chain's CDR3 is CASSYEYPQGNQPQHF. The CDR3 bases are TGTGCCAGCAGTTACGAGTATCCCCAGGGGAATCAGCCCCAGCATTTT.